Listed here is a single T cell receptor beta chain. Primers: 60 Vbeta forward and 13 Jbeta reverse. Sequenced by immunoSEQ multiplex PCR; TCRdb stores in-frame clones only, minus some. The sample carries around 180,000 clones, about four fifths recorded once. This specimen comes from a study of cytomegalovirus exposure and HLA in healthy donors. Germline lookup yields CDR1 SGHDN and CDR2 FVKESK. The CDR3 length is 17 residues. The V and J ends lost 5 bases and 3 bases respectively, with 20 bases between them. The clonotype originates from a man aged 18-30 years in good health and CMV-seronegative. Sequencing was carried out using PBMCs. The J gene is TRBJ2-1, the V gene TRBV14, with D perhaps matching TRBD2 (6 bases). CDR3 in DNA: TGTGCCAGCAGCGGTCGTGTGGCCGGGAGTGTCTACAATGAGCAGTTCTTC. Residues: CASSGRVAGSVYNEQFF.